These 5 T cell receptor beta chains were all obtained from the same sample, sequenced in a study of a mutant IDH1 vaccine in newly diagnosed glioma. No antigen is known for these receptors. Assay used: immunoSEQ multiplex PCR; TCRdb lists only in-frame clones, some missing. The table shows about 36,000 clones, with 81% occurring only once. Time point defined: week 5, during vaccination. Topical imiquimod accompanied each vaccine dose, which consisted of 300 ug of mutant IDH1 20-mer peptide. The sample in question was PBMCs, obtained from a glioma patient whose treatment included an IDH1 peptide vaccine. These receptors were collected from a man aged 50 to 60 with glioma.

J is TRBJ2-4 and V is TRBV5-1; no definite D call. Trimming took off 0 bases at V and 4 bases at J, with 8 bases between the two ends. CDR1 and CDR2 (germline): SGHRS, YFSETQ. The length of the CDR3 is 14 residues. For the CDR3, the DNA is TGCGCCAGCAGCTTGGAAGGAGTGAAAAACATTCAGTACTTC. Translated: CASSLEGVKNIQYF.

By share, this clone ranks as medium-sized. The rearrangement joins TRBV10-1 to TRBJ2-7, with D possibly matching TRBD2 (6 bases). Trimming stripped 2 bases from V and 3 bases from J, with 14 bases between. Germline V lookup: CDR1 WNHNN, CDR2 SYGVQD (reference sequence). The CDR3 spans 15 residues. Written as DNA, the CDR3 is TGCGCCAGCAGTGAGCTGGTCAGGGAGGACTACGAGCAGTACTTC. Its translation is CASSELVREDYEQYF.

This clone was seen only once. The chain couples TRBV18 to TRBJ1-6; possibly TRBD1 for D (5 bases). The CDR3 covers 15 residues. Trimming took off 3 bases at V and 6 bases at J, with 12 bases between the two ends. Germline CDR1 KGHSH, CDR2 LQKENI. This CDR3 reads CASSPGRPPNSPLHF. As DNA, the CDR3 is TGTGCCAGCTCACCGGGACGGCCACCTAATTCACCCCTCCACTTT.

This clone was seen more than once but under ten times. The chain recombines TRBV4-1 with TRBJ1-1; no firm D call. This CDR3 is 14 amino acids long. The ends were cut back, 1 base at V and 6 bases at J, with 12 bases in the middle. The germline CDR1 and CDR2 sequences are MGHRA and YSYEKL. The CDR3 spells CASSQGTASAEAFF. CDR3 nucleotides: TGCGCCAGCAGCCAAGGAACAGCGTCAGCTGAAGCTTTCTTT.

CDR3 region: CASSLVLTGELFF. The CDR3 DNA follows: TGTGCCAGCAGCTTAGTTCTGACCGGGGAGCTGTTTTTT. The chain uses TRBV7-9 and TRBJ2-2; D is uncertain. CDR3 length: 13 amino acids. Germline CDR1 reads SEHNR; CDR2 reads FQNEAQ (reference sequence). V lost 1 base to trimming and J lost 5 bases, with 5 bases between them.